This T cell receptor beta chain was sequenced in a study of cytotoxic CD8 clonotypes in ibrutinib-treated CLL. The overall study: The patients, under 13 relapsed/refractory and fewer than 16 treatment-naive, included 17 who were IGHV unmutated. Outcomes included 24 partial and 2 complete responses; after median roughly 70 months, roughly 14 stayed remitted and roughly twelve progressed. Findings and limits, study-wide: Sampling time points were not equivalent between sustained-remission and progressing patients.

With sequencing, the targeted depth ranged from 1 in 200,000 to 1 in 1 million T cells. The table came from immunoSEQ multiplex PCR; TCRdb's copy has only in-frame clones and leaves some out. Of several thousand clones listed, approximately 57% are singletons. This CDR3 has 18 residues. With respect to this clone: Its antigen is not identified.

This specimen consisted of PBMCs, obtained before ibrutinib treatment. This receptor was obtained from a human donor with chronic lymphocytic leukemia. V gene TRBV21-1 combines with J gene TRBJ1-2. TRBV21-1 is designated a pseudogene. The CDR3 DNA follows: TGTGCCAGCAGCAAAAACACGGGGCGGCAGTCACTAGACTATGGCTACACCTTC. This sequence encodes CASSKNTGRQSLDYGYTF.